This TCR beta chain is from a study of blood T cell repertoires in COVID-19. Study details: Nucleic acid was either cDNA or gDNA, and it came from T cells, B-cell-depleted T cells, or PBMCs.

Germline assignment: CDR1 LNHDA and CDR2 SQIVND (reference sequence). Trimming stripped 3 bases from V and 7 bases from J, with 18 bases between. The CDR3 consists of 16 residues. The Seattle patients joined while their infection was active and were tracked longitudinally afterward. In the original analysis: Estimation of nucleated cell counts was performed using reference gene primer amplification. Profiling relied on immunoSEQ multiplex PCR, and the TCRdb table lists in-frame clones only, not all of them. V and J calls plus clone size are reproduced from that table; the DNA served to infer D and trimming. Of approximately 160,000 clones in the sample, around 87% were seen once.

Sequenced material: peripheral blood. The V gene is TRBV19, the J gene TRBJ2-2; D not certain. This TCR derives from a man between 60 and 75 years old with COVID-19, enrolled during active disease. The CDR3 loop is CASSIGSPLGGGELFF. The CDR3 DNA reads TGTGCCAGTAGTATTGGGTCTCCTCTAGGCGGCGGGGAGCTGTTTTTT.